One T cell receptor beta chain is described in this entry. The same CDR3 can be traced to other DNA sequences in this sample. Splitting of each subset's genomic DNA was done evenly across several immunoSEQ plates. Data came from immunoSEQ multiplex PCR; TCRdb stores just in-frame clones and leaves some out. The data contain just over 2,000,000 clones, 95% of them singletons. The data stem from a study of shared clonotypes between healthy human individuals. Only Caucasian adults living in Nashville, Tennessee made up the donor group. It was into CD45RA+ naive and CD45RA-negative memory subsets that the CD4+ cells were split. The ends were cut back, 5 bases at V and 1 base at J, with 8 bases in the middle. The CDR3 is 13 residues long. Germline lookup yields CDR1 SGHTA and CDR2 FQGTGA.

This rearrangement joins TRBV7-3 to TRBJ1-1; tentatively, D is TRBD1 (6 bases). The sequence was obtained from a man younger than 35 in good health. Sequences were obtained from naive CD4+ T cells sorted from blood. Subset in this sample: CD45RA+ positively selected. The CDR3 is CASSADRNTEAFF. CDR3 bases: TGTGCCAGCAGCGCGGACAGGAACACTGAAGCTTTCTTT. Full variable domain (outside the CDR3, taken from reference TRBV7-3 and TRBJ1-1): GAGVSQTPSNKVTEKGKYVELRCDPISGHTALYWYRQSLGQGPEFLIYFQGTGAADDSGLPNDRFFAVRPEGSVSTLKIQRTERGDSAVYLCASSADRNTEAFFGQGTRLTVV.